This T cell receptor beta chain originates from a study of monozygotic twins with inflammatory bowel disease. Study observations and caveats: The study found lower TCRbeta diversity (inverse Simpson) in IBD patients than in healthy co-twins. Comparison of concordant versus discordant twins revealed no difference in repertoire similarity, possibly due to limited power.

Whole blood without T cell sorting served as the source of isolated total RNA. TCRdb reprocessed the 5' RACE reads, keeping one entry per CDR3 protein, no DNA. The sample includes around 450,000 distinct CDR3 sequences. Germline V lookup: CDR1 SGHRS, CDR2 YFSETQ. The CDR3 sequence is 15 residues long. Points on this clonotype: No antigen is known for it.

The chain uses TRBV5-1 and TRBJ1-1. The origin of this receptor is a human donor with ulcerative colitis or Crohn's disease, or a healthy co-twin of an affected twin (not recorded which). Sequences were obtained from blood. CDR3 residues: CASSSFSTVNTEAFF.